This T cell receptor beta chain was identified in a study of T cells after yellow fever vaccination. General observations from the study: On re-exposure, the response was weaker but peaked faster, at day 5 versus 15. In post-booster samples, most primary-vaccination clones reappeared (under 98% CD4, 88% CD8). Abundant clonotypes (contaminants from the bulk population) could be present in FACS-sorted repertoires.

This clonotype was recorded a few times. The target antigen is unknown. Germline CDR1 LGHNA, CDR2 YSLEER. The V end was cut by 0 bases, the J end by 4 bases, with 10 bases between. CDR3 length equals 16 residues. Making TCR cDNA involved 5'RACE template switching, which added UMIs and a universal primer site. Each CDR3 protein is one row after TCRdb ran MiXCR on the 5' RACE reads. The sample holds about 73,000 distinct CDR3 sequences; about 7.7% are singletons and the top ten take roughly 41%. The chain is built from TRBV4-3 and TRBJ2-6; tentative D call: TRBD1 (5 bases). This clonotype originated in a young man who received the YFV17D yellow fever vaccine. The sample consisted of CD8+ T cells sorted from PBMCs, taken on the day of the yellow fever booster vaccination. The CDR3 nucleotides read TGCGCCAGCAGCCAAGAACCAGGGTTCGGGGCCAACGTCCTGACTTTC. Translation gives CASSQEPGFGANVLTF.